This TCR beta chain was obtained from a study of beta chain features in type 1 diabetes. Study-wide points: Researchers reported that naive, central memory and Treg TCRB repertoires appeared more similar in patients than in healthy donors. Type 1 diabetes patients showed a moderate but significant shortening of TCRB CDR3s in all four CD4+ subsets.

CDR1 and CDR2 (germline): SGHRS, YFSETQ. Trimming removed 4 bases from V and 6 bases from J; junction bases left unmatched: 13. The length of the CDR3 is 16 residues. The whole isolated RNA underwent reverse transcription, so sequencing captured expressed TCRB transcripts. Using immunoSEQ multiplex PCR, the repertoire was profiled, and TCRdb retains in-frame clones only, with some absent. The table shows 600,000 to 700,000 clones, with approximately 13% occurring only once. This clone was picked up a small number of times. No antigen is known for it. The gene calls are TRBV5-1 and TRBJ2-1; 7 nucleotides line up with TRBD2. This clonotype originated in a man between 25 and 39 years old with type 1 diabetes. Sequencing input: naive CD4+ T cells from blood. DNA for the CDR3: TGCGCCAGCAGCCCCGTAAGGGCGGGGGACCTCAATGAGCAGTTCTTC. It specifies CASSPVRAGDLNEQFF.